This TCR beta chain was recorded in a study of blood T cell repertoires in COVID-19 (dated by TCRdb to 2018 to 2020). Notes on the research overall: Samples from collaborators originated in the United States, Italy and Spain and spanned both the acute and convalescent phases of COVID-19. Where HLA class I and class II types were available, the types were taken from metadata supplied by the sample provider, not from assay-based typing. Nearly every sample came with metadata listing a de-identified subject ID, COVID-19 status, age in years and sex. Subjects who had been exposed to COVID-19, were actively infected with it, or had recovered from it provided the deeply sampled blood TCRbeta repertoires that made up the dataset. The prospective study material was composed of cDNA or gDNA derived from T cells, B-cell-depleted T cells, or PBMCs. Samples were obtained from the ongoing ImmuneRACE study (first 160 participants) and from about 1,300 subjects provided by 6 global collaborators. The repertoires were made available in a free public database intended to serve as a resource for research on the immune response to SARS-CoV-2. The investigation overall reported the following: The amount of clinical and demographic metadata varied by source and participant and was provided uncurated.

Worth noting for this clone: Which antigen it targets is not known. Nothing much larger sits one base from this clone, and base qualities are not available.

The immunoSEQ Assay, a bias-controlled multiplex PCR, was used to amplify TCRbeta CDR3 regions from genomic DNA. The authors processed their data as follows. The number of nucleated cells in each sample was estimated by amplification of reference gene primers within the assay. To quantify the absolute abundance of each unique TCRbeta CDR3 rearrangement, sequence reads were collapsed and filtered. For each sample, productive Simpson clonality was calculated as the square root of Simpson's diversity index over productive rearrangements. Sourced from immuneACCESS, this table was stored by TCRdb with only in-frame sequences that have V and J called. A share of the clones is absent; for the studies checked, an unresolved V gene accounts for under half, and the remainder has no known explanation. Clonal size and the V and J genes are those of that table, whereas D and trimming came from the DNA. The sample records some 90,000 clones, roughly 80% of which are singletons. The ten top clones hold about 4.2% of the sample.

Each collaborating institution followed its own protocols to collect whole blood in K2EDTA tubes. For TCRbeta analysis, collaborators shipped samples in one of three forms: frozen whole blood, isolated PBMCs, or DNA extracted from either of those sample types. As encoded in the germline V gene (reference sequence), CDR1 is WNHNN while CDR2 is SYGVQD. From cysteine to phenylalanine, the CDR3 is 17 amino acids long. Only the CDR3 portion is preserved as DNA: 51 bases, with reading frame beginning at the first base. The chain employs TRBV10-1 and TRBJ2-1, with 8 central nucleotides matching TRBD2. Sequenced input: peripheral blood. The clonotype originates from a man in his 60s with acute or convalescent COVID-19. The nucleotide sequence is given as TGCGCTCCCCTAACGGGGCAGCGGGGGCCCACTTACAATGAGCAGTTCTTC. Translated, this is CAPLTGQRGPTYNEQFF.